This T cell receptor beta chain derives from a study of T-cell memory formation after mild COVID-19. Constant-segment primers served in 5'RACE that generated TCR alpha and TCR beta cDNA libraries bearing sample barcodes and UMIs. MiXCR, run by TCRdb on the 5' RACE reads, gives a single entry per CDR3 protein. The sample shows about 350,000 distinct CDR3 sequences, 13% to 15% of them seen only once. Study conclusions and caveats: Some SARS-CoV-2-responding clones were already detected in memory before infection. Those CD4+ clones that contracted were mainly in CM and EM (CD8+ ones in EMRA).

The V end lost 1 base, the J end lost 4 bases, and 13 bases lay between the germline ends. There are 15 residues in the CDR3. The germline CDR1 and CDR2 sequences are MGHRA and YSYEKL. With regard to this clonotype: The antigen remains unidentified.

Sample: PBMCs or a T cell subset sorted from them (not recorded which). The rearrangement uses TRBV4-1 and TRBJ1-2; D not certain. The TCR comes from a man younger than 30 who had mild COVID-19 (a few samples of this study predate the infection). Cell type and time point are not known. For the CDR3, the DNA is TGCGCCAGCAGCCAAGGCCTACATGGATTCTATGGCTACACCTTC. Its translation is CASSQGLHGFYGYTF.